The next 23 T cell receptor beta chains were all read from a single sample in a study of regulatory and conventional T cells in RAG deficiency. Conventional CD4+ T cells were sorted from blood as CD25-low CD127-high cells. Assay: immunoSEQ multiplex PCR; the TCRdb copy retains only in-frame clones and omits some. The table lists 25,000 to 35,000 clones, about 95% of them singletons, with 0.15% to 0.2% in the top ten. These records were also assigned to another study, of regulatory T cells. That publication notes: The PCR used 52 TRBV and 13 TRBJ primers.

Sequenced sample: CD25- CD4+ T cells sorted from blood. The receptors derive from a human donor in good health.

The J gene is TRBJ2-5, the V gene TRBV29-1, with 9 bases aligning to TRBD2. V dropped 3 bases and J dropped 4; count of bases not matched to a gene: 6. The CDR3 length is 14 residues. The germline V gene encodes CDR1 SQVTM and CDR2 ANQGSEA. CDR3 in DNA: TGCAGCGTTGAGGAGGGCGGGGGGGGAGAGACCCAGTACTTC. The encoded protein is CSVEEGGGGETQYF.

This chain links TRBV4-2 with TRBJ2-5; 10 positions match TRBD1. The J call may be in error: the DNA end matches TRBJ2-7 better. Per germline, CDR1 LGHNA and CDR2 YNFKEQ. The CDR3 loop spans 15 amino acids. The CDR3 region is CASSQDLRDRGEQYF. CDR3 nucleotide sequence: TGTGCCAGCAGCCAAGACCTCCGGGACAGGGGCGAGCAGTACTTC.

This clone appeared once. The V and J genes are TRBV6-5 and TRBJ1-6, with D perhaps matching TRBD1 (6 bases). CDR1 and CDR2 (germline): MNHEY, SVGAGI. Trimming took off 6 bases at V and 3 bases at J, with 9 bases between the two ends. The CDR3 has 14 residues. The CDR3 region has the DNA TGTGCCAGCAGCCGACAGGTCTATAATTCACCCCTCCACTTT. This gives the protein CASSRQVYNSPLHF.

The CDR3 reads CASSLSPPGTDTGELFF. The CDR3 nucleotides read TGCGCCAGCAGCTTGTCCCCACCCGGGACAGACACCGGGGAGCTGTTTTTT. This sequence joins TRBV5-1 and TRBJ2-2; 7 bases are a match to TRBD1. The CDR3 sequence is 17 residues long. Germline CDR1 reads SGHRS; CDR2 reads YFSETQ. The junction had 9 bases not matched to a gene; V was cut back by 1 base and J by 3 bases.

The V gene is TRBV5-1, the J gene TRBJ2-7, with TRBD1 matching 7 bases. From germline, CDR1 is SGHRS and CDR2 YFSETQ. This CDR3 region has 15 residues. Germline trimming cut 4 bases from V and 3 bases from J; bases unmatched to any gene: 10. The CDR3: CASSPTGDNFYEQYF. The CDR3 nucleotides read TGCGCCAGCAGCCCAACAGGGGATAATTTCTACGAGCAGTACTTC.

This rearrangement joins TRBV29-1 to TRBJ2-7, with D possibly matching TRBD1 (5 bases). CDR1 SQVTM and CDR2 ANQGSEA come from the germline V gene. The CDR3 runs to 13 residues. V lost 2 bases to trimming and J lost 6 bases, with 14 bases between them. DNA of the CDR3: TGCAGCGTTGAATCAGGGATCACCGGCGAGCAGTACTTC. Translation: CSVESGITGEQYF.

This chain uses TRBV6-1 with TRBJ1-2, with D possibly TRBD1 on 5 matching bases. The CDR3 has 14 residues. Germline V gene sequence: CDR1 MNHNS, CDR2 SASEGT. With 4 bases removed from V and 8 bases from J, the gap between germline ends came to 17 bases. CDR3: CASSGDRGRWGYTF. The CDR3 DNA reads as TGTGCCAGCAGTGGGGACCGGGGGAGGTGGGGCTACACCTTC.

CDR3 sequence: CASSPGDRGETEAFF. The CDR3 nucleotides read TGCGCCAGCAGCCCTGGGGACAGGGGTGAGACTGAAGCTTTCTTT. V and J are TRBV5-1 and TRBJ1-1; 10 bases align to TRBD1. The V gene end was trimmed by 4 bases and the J gene end by 5 bases; junction bases not matched to a gene: 8. The CDR3 has 15 amino acids. Germline loops: CDR1 SGHRS, CDR2 YFSETQ.

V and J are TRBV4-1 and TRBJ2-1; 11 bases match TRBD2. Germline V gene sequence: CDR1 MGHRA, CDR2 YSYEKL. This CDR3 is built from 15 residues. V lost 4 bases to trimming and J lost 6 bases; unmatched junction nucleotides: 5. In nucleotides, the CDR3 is TGCGCCAGCAGCCGACTAGCGGGGCCGACCAATGAGCAGTTCTTC. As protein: CASSRLAGPTNEQFF.

The DNA of the CDR3 is TGTGCCAGCTCACGCGGACAAGACTATGGCTACACCTTC. It encodes CASSRGQDYGYTF. The chain joins TRBV18 to TRBJ1-2; TRBD1 might be the D (5 bases). V lost 4 bases, J lost 3 bases, and 9 bases lay in between. The CDR3 has 13 residues. Germline lookup yields CDR1 KGHSH and CDR2 LQKENI.

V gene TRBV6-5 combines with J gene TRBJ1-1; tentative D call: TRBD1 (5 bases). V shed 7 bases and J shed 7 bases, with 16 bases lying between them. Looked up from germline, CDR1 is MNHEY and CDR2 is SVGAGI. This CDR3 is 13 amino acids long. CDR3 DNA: TGTGCCAGCACCTATCGTGGGCAGGGTGAAGCTTTCTTT. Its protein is CASTYRGQGEAFF.

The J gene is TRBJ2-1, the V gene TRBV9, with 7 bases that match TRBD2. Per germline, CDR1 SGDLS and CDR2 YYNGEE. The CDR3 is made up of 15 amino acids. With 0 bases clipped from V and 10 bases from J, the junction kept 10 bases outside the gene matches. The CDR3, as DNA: TGTGCCAGCAGCGTAGAAACGGGGCGGGGAGGGGAGCAGTTCTTC. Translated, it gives CASSVETGRGGEQFF.

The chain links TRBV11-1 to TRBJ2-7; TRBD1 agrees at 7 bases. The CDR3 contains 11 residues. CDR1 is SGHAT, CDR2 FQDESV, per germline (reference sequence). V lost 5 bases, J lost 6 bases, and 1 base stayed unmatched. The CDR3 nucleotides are TGTGCCAGCAGCAGGGACAGCGAGCAGTACTTC. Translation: CASSRDSEQYF.

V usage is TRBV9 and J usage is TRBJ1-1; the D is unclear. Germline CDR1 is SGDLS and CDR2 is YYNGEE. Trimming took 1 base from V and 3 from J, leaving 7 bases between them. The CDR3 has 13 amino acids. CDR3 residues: CASSVTGHTEAFF. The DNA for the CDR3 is TGTGCCAGCAGCGTAACGGGTCACACTGAAGCTTTCTTT.

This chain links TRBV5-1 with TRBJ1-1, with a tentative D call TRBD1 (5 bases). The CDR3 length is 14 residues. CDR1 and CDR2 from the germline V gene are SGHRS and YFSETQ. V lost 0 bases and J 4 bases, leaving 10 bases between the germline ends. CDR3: CASSLERGSTEAFF. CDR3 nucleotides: TGCGCCAGCAGCTTGGAAAGGGGATCCACTGAAGCTTTCTTT. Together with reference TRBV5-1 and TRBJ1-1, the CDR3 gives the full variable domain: KAGVTQTPRYLIKTRGQQVTLSCSPISGHRSVSWYQQTPGQGLQFLFEYFSETQRNKGNFPGRFSGRQFSNSRSEMNVSTLELGDSALYLCASSLERGSTEAFFGQGTRLTVV.

CDR3 bases: TGTGCCAGCAAGGGGGGACTAGCGGGGGACTACAATGAGCAGTTCTTC. Translated, it gives CASKGGLAGDYNEQFF. The gene calls are TRBV7-9 and TRBJ2-1, with 14 bases identical to TRBD2. Germline V gives CDR1 SEHNR, CDR2 FQNEAQ (reference sequence). There are 16 residues in the CDR3. Trimming cost V 7 bases and J 3 bases; bases outside gene matches: 5.

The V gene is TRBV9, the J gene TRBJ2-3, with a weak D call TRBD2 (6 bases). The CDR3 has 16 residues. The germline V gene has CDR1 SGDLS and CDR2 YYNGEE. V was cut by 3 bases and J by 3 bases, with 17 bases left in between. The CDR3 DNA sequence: TGTGCCAGCAGCGCTGACCCCGGGACTGAGACAGATACGCAGTATTTT. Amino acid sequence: CASSADPGTETDTQYF.

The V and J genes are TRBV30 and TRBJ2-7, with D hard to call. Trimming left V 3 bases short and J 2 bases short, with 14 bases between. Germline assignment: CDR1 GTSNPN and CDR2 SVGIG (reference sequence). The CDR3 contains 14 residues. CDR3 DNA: TGTGCCTGGAGCTCAGGAATTACTCCCTACGAGCAGTACTTC. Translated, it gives CAWSSGITPYEQYF.

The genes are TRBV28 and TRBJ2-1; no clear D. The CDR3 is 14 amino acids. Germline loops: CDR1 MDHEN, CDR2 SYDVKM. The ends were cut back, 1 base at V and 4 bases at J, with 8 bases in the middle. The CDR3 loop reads CASSLYDTYNEQFF. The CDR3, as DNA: TGTGCCAGCAGTTTATACGACACGTACAATGAGCAGTTCTTC. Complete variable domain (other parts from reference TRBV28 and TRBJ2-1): DVKVTQSSRYLVKRTGEKVFLECVQDMDHENMFWYRQDPGLGLRLIYFSYDVKMKEKGDIPEGYSVSREKKERFSLILESASTNQTSMYLCASSLYDTYNEQFFGPGTRLTVL.

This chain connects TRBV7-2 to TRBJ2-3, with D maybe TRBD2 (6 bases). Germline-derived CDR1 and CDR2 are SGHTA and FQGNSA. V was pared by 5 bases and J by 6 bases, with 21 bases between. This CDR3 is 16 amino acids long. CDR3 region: CASSLFGGTRADTQYF. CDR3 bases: TGTGCCAGCAGCCTATTCGGGGGAACCAGGGCGGATACGCAGTATTTT. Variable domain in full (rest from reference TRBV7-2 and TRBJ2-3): GAGVSQSPSNKVTEKGKDVELRCDPISGHTALYWYRQSLGQGLEFLIYFQGNSAPDKSGLPSDRFSAERTGGSVSTLTIQRTQQEDSAVYLCASSLFGGTRADTQYFGPGTRLTVL.

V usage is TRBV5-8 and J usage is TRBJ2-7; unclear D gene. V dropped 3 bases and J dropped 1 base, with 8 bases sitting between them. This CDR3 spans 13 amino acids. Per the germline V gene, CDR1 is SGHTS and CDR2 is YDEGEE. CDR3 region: CASSSDTSYEQYF. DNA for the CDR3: TGTGCCAGCAGCTCCGACACATCCTACGAGCAGTACTTC.

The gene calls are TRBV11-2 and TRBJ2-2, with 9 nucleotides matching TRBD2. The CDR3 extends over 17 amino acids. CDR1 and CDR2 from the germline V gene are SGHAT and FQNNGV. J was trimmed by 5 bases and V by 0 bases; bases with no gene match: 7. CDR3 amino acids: CASSLEVAGEPTGELFF. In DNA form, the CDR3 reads TGTGCCAGCAGCTTAGAGGTAGCGGGGGAACCAACCGGGGAGCTGTTTTTT.

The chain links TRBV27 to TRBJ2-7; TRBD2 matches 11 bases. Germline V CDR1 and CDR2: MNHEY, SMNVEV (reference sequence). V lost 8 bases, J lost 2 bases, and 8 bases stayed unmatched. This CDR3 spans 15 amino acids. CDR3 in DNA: TGTGCCAGCCGATCTCTAGCGGGGGGAACCTACGAGCAGTACTTC. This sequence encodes CASRSLAGGTYEQYF.